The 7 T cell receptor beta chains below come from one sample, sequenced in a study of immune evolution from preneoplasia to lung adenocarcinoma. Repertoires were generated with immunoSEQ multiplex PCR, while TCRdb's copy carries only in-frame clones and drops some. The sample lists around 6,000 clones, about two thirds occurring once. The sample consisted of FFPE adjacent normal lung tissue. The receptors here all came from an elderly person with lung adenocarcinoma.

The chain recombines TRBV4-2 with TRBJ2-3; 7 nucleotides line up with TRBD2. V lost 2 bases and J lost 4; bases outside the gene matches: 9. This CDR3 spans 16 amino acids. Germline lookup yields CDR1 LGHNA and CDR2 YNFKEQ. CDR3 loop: CASSQSYGAGADTQYF. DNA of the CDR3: TGTGCCAGCAGCCAAAGCTATGGGGCGGGGGCAGATACGCAGTATTTT.

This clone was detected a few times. This CDR3 reads CASSLAGRGGSTDTQYF. Written as DNA, the CDR3 is TGTGCCAGCAGCTTAGCTGGGCGGGGGGGAAGCACAGATACGCAGTATTTT. This chain joins TRBV7-2 and TRBJ2-3; TRBD2 aligns across 9 bases. The CDR3 runs to 17 residues. CDR1 is SGHTA, CDR2 FQGNSA, per germline. After removal of 0 bases from V and 0 bases from J, the junction contained 4 bases not matched to a gene.

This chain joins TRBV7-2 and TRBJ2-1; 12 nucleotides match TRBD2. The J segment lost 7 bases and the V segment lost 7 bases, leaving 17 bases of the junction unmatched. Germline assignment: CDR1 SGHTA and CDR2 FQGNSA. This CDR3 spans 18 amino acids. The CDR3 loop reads CASTAGLAGGPGWNEQFF. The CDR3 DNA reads TGTGCCAGCACCGCGGGGCTAGCGGGGGGGCCGGGTTGGAATGAGCAGTTCTTC.

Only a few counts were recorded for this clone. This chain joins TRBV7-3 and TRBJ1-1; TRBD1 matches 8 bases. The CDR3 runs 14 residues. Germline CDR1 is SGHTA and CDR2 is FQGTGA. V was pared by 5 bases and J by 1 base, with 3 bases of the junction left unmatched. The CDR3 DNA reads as TGTGCCAGCAGCCCGACAGGGGCGAACACTGAAGCTTTCTTT. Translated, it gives CASSPTGANTEAFF. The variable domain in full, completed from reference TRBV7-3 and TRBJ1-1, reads GAGVSQTPSNKVTEKGKYVELRCDPISGHTALYWYRQSLGQGPEFLIYFQGTGAADDSGLPNDRFFAVRPEGSVSTLKIQRTERGDSAVYLCASSPTGANTEAFFGQGTRLTVV.

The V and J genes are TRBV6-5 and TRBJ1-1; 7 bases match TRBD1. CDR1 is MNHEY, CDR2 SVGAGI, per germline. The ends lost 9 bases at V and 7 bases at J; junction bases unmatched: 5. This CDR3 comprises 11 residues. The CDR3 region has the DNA TGTGCCAGTGGGAGGGACAGTGAAGCTTTCTTT. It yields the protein CASGRDSEAFF.

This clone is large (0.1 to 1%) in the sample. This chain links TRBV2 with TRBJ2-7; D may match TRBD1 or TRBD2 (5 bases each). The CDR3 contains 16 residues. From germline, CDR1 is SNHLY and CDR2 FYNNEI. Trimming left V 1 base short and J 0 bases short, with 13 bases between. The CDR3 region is CASSEDGTYLSYEQYF. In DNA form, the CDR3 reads TGTGCCAGCAGTGAAGACGGGACCTATCTCTCCTACGAGCAGTACTTC.

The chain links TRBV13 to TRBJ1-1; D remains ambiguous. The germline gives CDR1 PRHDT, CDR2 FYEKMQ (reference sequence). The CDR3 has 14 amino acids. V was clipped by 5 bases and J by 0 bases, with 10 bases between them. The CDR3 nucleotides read TGTGCCAGCAGCCGCGGAGGGATGAACACTGAAGCTTTCTTT. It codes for CASSRGGMNTEAFF.